This T cell receptor (beta chain) came from a study of cytomegalovirus exposure and HLA in healthy donors. Study-level results: One variant, a missense change in DCLRE1C, was linked in a later analysis to TCR beta V- and J-gene trimming. While the bulk of TCR sequences proved rare, some public TCRs turned up in many donors.

This clone was detected a few times. Its antigen is undetermined. Germline V CDR1 and CDR2: MNHEY, SMNVEV (reference sequence). The V end was cut by 2 bases, the J end by 0 bases, with 17 bases between. The CDR3 sequence is 19 residues long. The PCR had 60 Vbeta and 13 Jbeta primers. Clones were read by immunoSEQ multiplex PCR, and TCRdb kept only the in-frame ones, dropping some. The top ten clones hold 2.5% of a sample with 85,000 to 120,000 clones, 75% of them seen once. The chain couples TRBV27 to TRBJ2-6, with D tentatively TRBD1 (6 bases). This TCR came from a man between 35 and 55 years old in good health and CMV-seronegative. The material sequenced was PBMCs. The CDR3 is CASSLQGPRFISGANVLTF. Here the CDR3 DNA reads TGTGCCAGCAGTTTACAGGGGCCCAGGTTTATCTCTGGGGCCAACGTCCTGACTTTC.